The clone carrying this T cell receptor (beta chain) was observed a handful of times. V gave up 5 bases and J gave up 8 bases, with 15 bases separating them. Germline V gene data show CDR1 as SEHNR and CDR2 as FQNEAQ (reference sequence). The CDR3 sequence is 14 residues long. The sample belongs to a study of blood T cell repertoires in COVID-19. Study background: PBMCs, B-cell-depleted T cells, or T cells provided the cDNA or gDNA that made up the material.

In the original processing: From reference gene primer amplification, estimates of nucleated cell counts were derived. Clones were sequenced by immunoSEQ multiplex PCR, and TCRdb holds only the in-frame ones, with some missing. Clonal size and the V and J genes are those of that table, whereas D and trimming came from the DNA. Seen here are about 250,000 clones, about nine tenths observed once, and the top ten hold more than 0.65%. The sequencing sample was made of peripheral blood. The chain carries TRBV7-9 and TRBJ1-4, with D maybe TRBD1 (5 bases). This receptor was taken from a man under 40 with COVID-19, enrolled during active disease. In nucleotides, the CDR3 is TGTGCCAGCAGCCCGCCAGGGATGGTAGAAAAACTGTTTTTT. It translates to CASSPPGMVEKLFF.